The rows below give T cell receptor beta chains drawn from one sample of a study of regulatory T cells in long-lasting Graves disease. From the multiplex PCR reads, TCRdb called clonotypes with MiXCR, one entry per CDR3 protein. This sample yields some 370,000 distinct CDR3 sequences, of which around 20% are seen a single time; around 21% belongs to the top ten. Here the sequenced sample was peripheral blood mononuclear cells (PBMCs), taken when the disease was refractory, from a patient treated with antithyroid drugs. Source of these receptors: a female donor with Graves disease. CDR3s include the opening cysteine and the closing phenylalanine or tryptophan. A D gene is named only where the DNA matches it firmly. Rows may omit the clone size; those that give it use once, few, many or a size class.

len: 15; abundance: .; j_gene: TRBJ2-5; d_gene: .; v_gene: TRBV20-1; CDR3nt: TGCAGTGCTAGAGATCTGTACAGGCCTCAAGAGACCCAGTACTTC; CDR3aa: CSARDLYRPQETQYF
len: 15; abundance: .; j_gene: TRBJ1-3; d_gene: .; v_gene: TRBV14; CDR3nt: TGTGCCAGCAGCCAAGTTGGACTCTCTGGAAACACCATATATTTT; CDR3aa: CASSQVGLSGNTIYF
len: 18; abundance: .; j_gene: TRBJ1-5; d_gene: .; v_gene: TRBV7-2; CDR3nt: TGTGCCAGCAGCTTTCTCGGGAGGGGGAGCTTTGGTAATCAGCCCCAGCATTTT; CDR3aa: CASSFLGRGSFGNQPQHF
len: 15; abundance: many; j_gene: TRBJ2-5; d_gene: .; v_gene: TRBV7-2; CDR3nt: TGTGCCAGCAGCTTAGTTTTTGGCCAGCAAGAGACCCAGTACTTC; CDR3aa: CASSLVFGQQETQYF
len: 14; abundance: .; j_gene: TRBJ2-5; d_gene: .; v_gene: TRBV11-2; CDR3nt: TGTGCCGGCAGCTTAGAATGGGGGACCGAGACCCAGTACTTT; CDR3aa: CAGSLEWGTETQYF
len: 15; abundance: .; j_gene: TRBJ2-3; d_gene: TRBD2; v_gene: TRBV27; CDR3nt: TGTGCCAGCAGTTCTCCTAGCGGGAGGGTAGATACGCAGTATTTT; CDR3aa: CASSSPSGRVDTQYF
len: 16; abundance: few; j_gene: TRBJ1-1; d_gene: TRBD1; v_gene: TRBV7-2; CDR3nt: TGTGCCAGCAGCTTAGAGACAGGGGTGGTGAACACTGAAGCTTTCTTT; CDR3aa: CASSLETGVVNTEAFF
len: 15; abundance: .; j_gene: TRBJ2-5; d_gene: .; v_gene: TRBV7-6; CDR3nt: TGTGCCAGCAGCCCTCGGGGACAAGGGTATGAGACCCAGTACTTC; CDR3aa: CASSPRGQGYETQYF
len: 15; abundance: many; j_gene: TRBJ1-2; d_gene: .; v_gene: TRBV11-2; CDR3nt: TGTGCCAGCAGCTTTAACCCCGGACGGGGCTATGGCTACACCTTC; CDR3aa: CASSFNPGRGYGYTF
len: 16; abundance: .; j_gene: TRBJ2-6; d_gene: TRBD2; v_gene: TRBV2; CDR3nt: TGTGCCAGCAGGGGCGGGAGGGGTCCTGGGGCCAACGTCCTGACTTTC; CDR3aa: CASRGGRGPGANVLTF
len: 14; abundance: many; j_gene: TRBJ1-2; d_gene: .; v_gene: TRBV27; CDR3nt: TGTGCCAGCAGTTTGGGGGCGCAGAGGGATGGCTACACCTTC; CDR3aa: CASSLGAQRDGYTF
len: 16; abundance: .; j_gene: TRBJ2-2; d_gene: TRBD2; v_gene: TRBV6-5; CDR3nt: TGTGCCAGCAGTTACGGTAGCGGGAGAAGCAACGGGGAGCTGTTTTTT; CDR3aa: CASSYGSGRSNGELFF
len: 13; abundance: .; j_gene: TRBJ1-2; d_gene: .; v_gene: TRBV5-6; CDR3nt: TGTGCCAGCAGCGGCTTGTCCCCCGGCGGCTACACCTTC; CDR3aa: CASSGLSPGGYTF
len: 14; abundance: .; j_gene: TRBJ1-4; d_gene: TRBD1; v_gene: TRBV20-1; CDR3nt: TGCAGTGCTACCCCGGACAGGCCCATAATGAAACTGTTTTTT; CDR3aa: CSATPDRPIMKLFF
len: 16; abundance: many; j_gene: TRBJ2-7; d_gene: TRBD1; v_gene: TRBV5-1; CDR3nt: TGCGCCAGCAGCTTGTTTGGGACAGGGGGCTCGTACGAGCAGTACTTC; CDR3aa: CASSLFGTGGSYEQYF
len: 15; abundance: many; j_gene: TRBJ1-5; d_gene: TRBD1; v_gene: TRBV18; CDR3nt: TGTGCCAGCTCAGCGGCAGGGGGTGGCAATCAGCCCCAGCATTTT; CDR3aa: CASSAAGGGNQPQHF
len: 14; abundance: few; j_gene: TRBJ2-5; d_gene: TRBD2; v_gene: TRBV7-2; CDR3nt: TGTGCCAGCAGCCTCCCTAGCGGGAGAGAGACCCAGTACTTC; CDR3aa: CASSLPSGRETQYF
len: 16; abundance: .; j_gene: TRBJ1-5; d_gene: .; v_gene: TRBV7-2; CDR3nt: TGTGCCAGCAGCTTAGAAGTCGGACGGGACTATCAGCCCCAGCATTTT; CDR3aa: CASSLEVGRDYQPQHF
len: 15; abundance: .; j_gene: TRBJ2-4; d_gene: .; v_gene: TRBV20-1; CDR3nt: TGCAGTGCTAGAATTACCGGGGAGGACAAAAACATTCAGTACTTC; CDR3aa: CSARITGEDKNIQYF
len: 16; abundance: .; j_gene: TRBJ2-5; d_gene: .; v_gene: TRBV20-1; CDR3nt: TGCAGTGCAACCCACCCTAGCGAGTACCTCCAAGAGACCCAGTACTTC; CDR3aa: CSATHPSEYLQETQYF
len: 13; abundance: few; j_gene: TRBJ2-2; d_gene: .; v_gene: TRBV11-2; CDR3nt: TGTGCCAGCAGCTCAACTAGCACCGGGGAGCTGTTTTTT; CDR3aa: CASSSTSTGELFF
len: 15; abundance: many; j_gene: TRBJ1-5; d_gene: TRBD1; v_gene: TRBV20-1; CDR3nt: TGCAGTGCTAGGGGAACCGGGACAGGGGCTCAGCCCCAGCATTTT; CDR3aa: CSARGTGTGAQPQHF
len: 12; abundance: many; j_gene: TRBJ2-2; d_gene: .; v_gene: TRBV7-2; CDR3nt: TGTGCCAGCAGCTTATTAGAATCGGGACTGTTTTTT; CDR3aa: CASSLLESGLFF
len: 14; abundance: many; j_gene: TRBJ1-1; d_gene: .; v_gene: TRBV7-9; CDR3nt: TGTGCCAGCAGCTTAGTGCGGGATAACACTGAAGCTTTCTTT; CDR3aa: CASSLVRDNTEAFF
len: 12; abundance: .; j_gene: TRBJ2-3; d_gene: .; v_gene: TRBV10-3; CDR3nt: TGTGCCATCATGGAGACTAGAGGTACGCAGTATTTT; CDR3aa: CAIMETRGTQYF
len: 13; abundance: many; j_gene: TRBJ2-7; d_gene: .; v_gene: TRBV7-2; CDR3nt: TGTGCCAGCAGCTTTATGGAAACCTACGAGCAGTACTTC; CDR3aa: CASSFMETYEQYF
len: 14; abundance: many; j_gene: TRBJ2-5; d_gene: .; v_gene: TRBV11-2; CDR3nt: TGTGCCAGCAGCATCGGGAGTAGTGGAGAGACCCAGTACTTC; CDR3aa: CASSIGSSGETQYF
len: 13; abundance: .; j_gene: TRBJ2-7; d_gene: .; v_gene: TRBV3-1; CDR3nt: TGTGCCAGCAGCCGAGGGGACTCCTACGAGCAGTACTTC; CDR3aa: CASSRGDSYEQYF
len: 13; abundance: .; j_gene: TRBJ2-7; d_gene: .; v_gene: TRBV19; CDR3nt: TGTGCCAGTAGTATAAACGGCTACTACGAGCAGTACTTC; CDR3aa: CASSINGYYEQYF
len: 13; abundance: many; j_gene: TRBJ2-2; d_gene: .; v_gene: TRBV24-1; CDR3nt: TGTGCCACCAGTGGGCAGGGGAGCGGGGAGCTGTTTTTT; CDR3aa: CATSGQGSGELFF
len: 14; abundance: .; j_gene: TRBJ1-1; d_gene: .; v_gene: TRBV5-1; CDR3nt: TGCGCCAGCACTCCGGGAGGGAGGATAACTGAAGCTTTCTTT; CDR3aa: CASTPGGRITEAFF
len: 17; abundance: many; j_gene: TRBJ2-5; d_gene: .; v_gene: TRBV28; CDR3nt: TGTGCCAGCAGTCTGTCCGGGACACGGGCCAACCAAGAGACCCAGTACTTC; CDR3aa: CASSLSGTRANQETQYF
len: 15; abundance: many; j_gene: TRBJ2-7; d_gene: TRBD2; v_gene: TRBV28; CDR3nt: TGTGCCAGCATACCTAGCGGGGACAGCTCCTACGAGCAGTACTTC; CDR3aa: CASIPSGDSSYEQYF
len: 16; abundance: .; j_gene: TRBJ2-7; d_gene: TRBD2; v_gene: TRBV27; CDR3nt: TGTGCCAGCAGCGCAGAGGGACTAGCGGCTACCTACGAGCAGTACTTC; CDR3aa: CASSAEGLAATYEQYF
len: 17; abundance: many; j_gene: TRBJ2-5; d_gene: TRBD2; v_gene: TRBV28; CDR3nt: TGTGCCAGCAGCCTCATACGTAGCGGGAGTGGGCAAGAGACCCAGTACTTC; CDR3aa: CASSLIRSGSGQETQYF
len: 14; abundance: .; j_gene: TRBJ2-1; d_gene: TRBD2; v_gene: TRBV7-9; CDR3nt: TGTGCCAGCACCGGGACTAGCGGGAGAGGTGAGCAGTTCTTC; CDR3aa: CASTGTSGRGEQFF
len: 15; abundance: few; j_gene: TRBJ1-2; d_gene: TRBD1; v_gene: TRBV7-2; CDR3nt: TGTGCCAGCAGCTTGGCACAGGGGGCGGAGGGTGGCTACACCTTC; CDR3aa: CASSLAQGAEGGYTF
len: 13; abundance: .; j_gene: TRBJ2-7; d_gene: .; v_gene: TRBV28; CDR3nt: TGTGCCAGCAGTTCCGGGACAAGGGGCAAGCAGTACTTC; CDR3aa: CASSSGTRGKQYF
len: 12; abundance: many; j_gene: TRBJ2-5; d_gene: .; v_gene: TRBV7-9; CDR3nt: TGTGCCAGCAGGGATGGGGCCGAGACCCAGTACTTC; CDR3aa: CASRDGAETQYF
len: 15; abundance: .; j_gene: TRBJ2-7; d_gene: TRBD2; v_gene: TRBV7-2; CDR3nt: TGTGCCAGCAGCTTAGAGAGGACTAGCGGACCCGGGCAGTACTTC; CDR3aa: CASSLERTSGPGQYF
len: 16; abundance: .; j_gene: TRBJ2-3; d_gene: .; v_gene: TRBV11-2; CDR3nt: TGTGCCAGCAGCCCAAAAACAGGGTCCGGCGCAGATACGCAGTATTTT; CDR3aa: CASSPKTGSGADTQYF
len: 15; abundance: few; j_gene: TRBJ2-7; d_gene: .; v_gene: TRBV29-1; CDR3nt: TGCAGCGTTGAAGTTGTAGAGGAGGTAACCTACGAGCAGTACTTC; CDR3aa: CSVEVVEEVTYEQYF
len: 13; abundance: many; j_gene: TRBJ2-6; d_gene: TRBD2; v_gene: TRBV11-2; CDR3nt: TGTGCCGGGGGGGGGGCTGGGGCCAACGTCCTGACTTTC; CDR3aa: CAGGGAGANVLTF
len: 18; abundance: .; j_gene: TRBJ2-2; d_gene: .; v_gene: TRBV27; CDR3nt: TGTGCCAGCAGTTTAAGGGGATTGGGGTACAAGAACACCGGGGAGCTGTTTTTT; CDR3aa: CASSLRGLGYKNTGELFF
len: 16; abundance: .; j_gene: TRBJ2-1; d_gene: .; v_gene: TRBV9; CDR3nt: TGTGCCAGCAGCGGGGGAGGGGGAGGGCCTGGCAATGAGCAGTTCTTC; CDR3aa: CASSGGGGGPGNEQFF
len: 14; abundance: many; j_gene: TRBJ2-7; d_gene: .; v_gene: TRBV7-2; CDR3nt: TGTGCCAGCAGCTTGGACAGTTGGACCTACGAGCAGTACTTC; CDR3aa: CASSLDSWTYEQYF
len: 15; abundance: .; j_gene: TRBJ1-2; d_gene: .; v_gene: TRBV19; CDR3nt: TGTGCCAGTAGTACCTCCCTAGGGGGGTACTATGGCTACACCTTC; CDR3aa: CASSTSLGGYYGYTF
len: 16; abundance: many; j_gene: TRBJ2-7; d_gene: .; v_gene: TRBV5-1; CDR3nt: TGCGCCAGCAGCCCCCGGGGAGCGGGTAACTCCTACGAGCAGTACTTC; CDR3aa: CASSPRGAGNSYEQYF
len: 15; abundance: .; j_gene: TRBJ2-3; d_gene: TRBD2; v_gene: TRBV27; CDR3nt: TGTGCCAGCAGCTCGGGACTAGCGGGGAGCGATACGCAGTATTTT; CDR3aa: CASSSGLAGSDTQYF
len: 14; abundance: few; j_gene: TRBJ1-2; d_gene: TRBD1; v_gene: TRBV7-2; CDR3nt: TGTGCCAGCAGCAACGGGGACAGGGCCTATGGCTACACCTTC; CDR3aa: CASSNGDRAYGYTF